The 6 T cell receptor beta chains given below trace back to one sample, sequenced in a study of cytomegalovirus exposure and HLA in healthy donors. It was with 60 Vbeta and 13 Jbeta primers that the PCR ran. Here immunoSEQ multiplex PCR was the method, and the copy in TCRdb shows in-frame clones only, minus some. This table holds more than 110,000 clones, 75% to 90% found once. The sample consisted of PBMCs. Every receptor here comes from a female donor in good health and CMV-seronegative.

The CDR3 spells CASSLGSGGPYEQYF. DNA for the CDR3: TGTGCCAGCAGCTTAGGTAGTGGGGGCCCCTACGAGCAGTACTTC. The V gene is TRBV7-6, the J gene TRBJ2-7, with a possible D match to TRBD1 (6 bases). This CDR3 region has 15 residues. CDR1 and CDR2 from the germline V gene are SGHVS and FNYEAQ. Trimming left V 1 base short and J 2 bases short, with 12 bases between. The variable domain in full, with the rest retrieved from reference TRBV7-6 and TRBJ2-7, is GAGVSQSPRYKVTKRGQDVALRCDPISGHVSLYWYRQALGQGPEFLTYFNYEAQQDKSGLPNDRFSAERPEGSISTLTIQRTEQRDSAMYRCASSLGSGGPYEQYFGPGTRLTVT.

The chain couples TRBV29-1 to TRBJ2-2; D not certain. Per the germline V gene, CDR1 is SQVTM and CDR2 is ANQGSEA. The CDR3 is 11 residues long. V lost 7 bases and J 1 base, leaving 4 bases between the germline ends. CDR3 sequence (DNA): TGCAGCGGTAGGAACACCGGGGAGCTGTTTTTT. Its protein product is CSGRNTGELFF.

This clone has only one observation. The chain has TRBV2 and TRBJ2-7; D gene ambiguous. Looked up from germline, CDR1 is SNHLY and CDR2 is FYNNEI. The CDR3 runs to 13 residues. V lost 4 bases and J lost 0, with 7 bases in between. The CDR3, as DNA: TGTGCCAGCAGTGGTCTGAGCTCCTACGAGCAGTACTTC. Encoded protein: CASSGLSSYEQYF.

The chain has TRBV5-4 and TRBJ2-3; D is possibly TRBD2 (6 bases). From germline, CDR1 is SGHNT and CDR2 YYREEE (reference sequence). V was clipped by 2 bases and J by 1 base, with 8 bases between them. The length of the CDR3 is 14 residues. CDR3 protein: CASSFSGGTDTQYF. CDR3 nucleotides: TGTGCCAGCAGCTTTTCGGGGGGCACAGATACGCAGTATTTT.

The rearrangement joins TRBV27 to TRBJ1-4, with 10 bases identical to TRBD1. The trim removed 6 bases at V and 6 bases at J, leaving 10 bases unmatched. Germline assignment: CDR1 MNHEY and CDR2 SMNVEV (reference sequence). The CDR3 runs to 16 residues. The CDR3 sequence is CASRRLTGGRDEKLFF. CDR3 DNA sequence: TGTGCCAGCAGGAGGCTGACAGGGGGCAGGGATGAAAAACTGTTTTTT.

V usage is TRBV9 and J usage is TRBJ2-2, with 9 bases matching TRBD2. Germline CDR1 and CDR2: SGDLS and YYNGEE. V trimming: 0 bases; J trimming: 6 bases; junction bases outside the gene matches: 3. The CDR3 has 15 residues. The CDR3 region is CASSVGGRAAGELFF. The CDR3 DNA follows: TGTGCCAGCAGCGTAGGCGGGAGGGCCGCCGGGGAGCTGTTTTTT.